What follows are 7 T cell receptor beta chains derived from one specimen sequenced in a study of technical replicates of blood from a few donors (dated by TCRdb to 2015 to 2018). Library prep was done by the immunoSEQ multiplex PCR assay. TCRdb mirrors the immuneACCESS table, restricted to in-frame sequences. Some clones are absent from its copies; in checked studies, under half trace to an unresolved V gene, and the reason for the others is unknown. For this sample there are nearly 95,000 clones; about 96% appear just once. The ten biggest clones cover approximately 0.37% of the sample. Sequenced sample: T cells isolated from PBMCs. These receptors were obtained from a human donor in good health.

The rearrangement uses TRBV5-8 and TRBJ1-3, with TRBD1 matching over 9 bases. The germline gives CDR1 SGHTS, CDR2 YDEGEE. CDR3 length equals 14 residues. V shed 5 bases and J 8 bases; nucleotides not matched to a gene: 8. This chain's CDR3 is CASRRQGEEYTIYF. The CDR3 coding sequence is TGTGCCAGCAGGAGACAGGGGGAAGAATACACCATATATTTT.

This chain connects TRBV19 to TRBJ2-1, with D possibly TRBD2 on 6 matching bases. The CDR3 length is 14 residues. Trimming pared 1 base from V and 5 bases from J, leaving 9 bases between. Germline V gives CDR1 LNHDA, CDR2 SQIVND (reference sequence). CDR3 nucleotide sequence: TGTGCCAGTAGTATAGTAGGCGGGAACAATGAGCAGTTCTTC. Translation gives CASSIVGGNNEQFF.

The CDR3 DNA reads as TGTGCCAGCAGTCTGGGGCGAGCGGGGTACAATGAGCAGTTCTTC. Translating gives CASSLGRAGYNEQFF. The chain has TRBV27 and TRBJ2-1; 7 bases are shared with TRBD2. Germline V lookup: CDR1 MNHEY, CDR2 SMNVEV (reference sequence). The CDR3 consists of 15 residues. Trimming took 5 bases from V and 4 from J; bases not matched to a gene: 8.

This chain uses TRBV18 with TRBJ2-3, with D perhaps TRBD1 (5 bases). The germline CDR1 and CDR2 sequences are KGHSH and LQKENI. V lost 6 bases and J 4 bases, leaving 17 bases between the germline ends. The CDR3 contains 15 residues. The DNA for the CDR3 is TGTGCCAGCTCCTTTTCCCTAGGGGAAGCAGATACGCAGTATTTT. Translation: CASSFSLGEADTQYF.

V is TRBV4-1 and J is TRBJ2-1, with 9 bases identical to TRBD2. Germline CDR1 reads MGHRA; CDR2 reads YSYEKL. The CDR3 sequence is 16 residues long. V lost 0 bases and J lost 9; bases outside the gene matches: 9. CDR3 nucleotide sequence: TGCGCCAGCAGCCAAGATGCTGCGGGAGGGGTTCGTGAGCAGTTCTTC. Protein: CASSQDAAGGVREQFF.

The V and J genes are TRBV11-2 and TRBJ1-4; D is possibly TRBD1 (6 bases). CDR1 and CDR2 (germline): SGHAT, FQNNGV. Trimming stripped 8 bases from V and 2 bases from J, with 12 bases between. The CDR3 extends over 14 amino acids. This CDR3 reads CASRRGTTNEKLFF. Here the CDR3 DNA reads TGTGCCAGCCGCAGGGGAACCACTAATGAAAAACTGTTTTTT.

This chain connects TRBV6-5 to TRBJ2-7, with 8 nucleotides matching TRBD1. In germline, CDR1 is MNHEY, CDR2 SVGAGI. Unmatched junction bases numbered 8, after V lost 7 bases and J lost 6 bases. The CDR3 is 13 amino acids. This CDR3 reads CASTHRGKGEQYF. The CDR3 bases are TGTGCCAGCACCCACAGGGGGAAGGGCGAGCAGTACTTC.